Below, one T cell receptor (beta chain) is given with its context. As yet, its antigen is unknown. The sample is drawn from a study of blood T cells in healthy people across ages. In terms of origin and age, donors were healthy Caucasian individuals from Russia aged about 6 to 90. Per-sample yields of isolated PBMCs were at least 6 million. Sample-barcoded 5' priming and a J-beta primer mix drove a second PCR of about 7 to 12 cycles. From the 5' RACE reads, TCRdb called clonotypes with MiXCR, one entry per CDR3 protein. The sample includes 1.5 million to 2 million distinct CDR3 sequences, 28% of them seen just once. Findings and limits, study-wide: Roughly linear declines in TCR beta diversity per million T cells occurred with age.

The sample was blood. The clonotype was recovered from a woman in her twenties or thirties in good health.

The CDR3 sequence: CASSPQIFSETNYGYTF. The CDR3 DNA reads as TGTGCCAGCAGCCCACAGATATTCTCCGAAACTAACTATGGCTACACCTTC. The chain joins TRBV2 to TRBJ1-2, with no clear D. With 6 bases removed from V and 0 bases from J, the gap between germline ends came to 20 bases. Germline lookup yields CDR1 SNHLY and CDR2 FYNNEI. The CDR3 runs 17 residues. Full variable domain (missing parts from reference TRBV2 and TRBJ1-2): EPEVTQTPSHQVTQMGQEVILRCVPISNHLYFYWYRQILGQKVEFLVSFYNNEISEKSEIFDDQFSVERPDGSNFTLKIRSTKLEDSAMYFCASSPQIFSETNYGYTFGSGTRLTVV.